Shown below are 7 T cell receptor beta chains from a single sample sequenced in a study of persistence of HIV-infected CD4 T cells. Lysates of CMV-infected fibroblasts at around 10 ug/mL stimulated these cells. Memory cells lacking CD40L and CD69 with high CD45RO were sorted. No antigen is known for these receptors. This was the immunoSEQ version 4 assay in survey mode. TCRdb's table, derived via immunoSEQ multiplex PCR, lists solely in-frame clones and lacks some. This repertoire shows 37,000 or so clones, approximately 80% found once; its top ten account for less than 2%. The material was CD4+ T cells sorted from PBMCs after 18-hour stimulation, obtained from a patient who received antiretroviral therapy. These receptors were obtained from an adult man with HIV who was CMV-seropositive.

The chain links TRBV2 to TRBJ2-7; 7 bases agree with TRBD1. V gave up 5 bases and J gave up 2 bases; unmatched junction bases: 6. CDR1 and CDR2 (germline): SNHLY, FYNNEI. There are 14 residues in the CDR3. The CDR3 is CASSRQGEPYEQYF. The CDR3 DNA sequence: TGTGCCAGCAGTAGACAGGGCGAACCCTACGAGCAGTACTTC. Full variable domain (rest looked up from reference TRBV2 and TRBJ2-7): EPEVTQTPSHQVTQMGQEVILRCVPISNHLYFYWYRQILGQKVEFLVSFYNNEISEKSEIFDDQFSVERPDGSNFTLKIRSTKLEDSAMYFCASSRQGEPYEQYFGPGTRLTVT.

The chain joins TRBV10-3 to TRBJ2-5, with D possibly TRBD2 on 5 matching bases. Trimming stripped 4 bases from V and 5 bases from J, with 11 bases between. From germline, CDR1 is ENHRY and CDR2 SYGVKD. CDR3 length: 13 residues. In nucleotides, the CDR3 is TGTGCCATCAGTGGGCCCCGAGGGGAGACCCAGTACTTC. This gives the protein CAISGPRGETQYF.

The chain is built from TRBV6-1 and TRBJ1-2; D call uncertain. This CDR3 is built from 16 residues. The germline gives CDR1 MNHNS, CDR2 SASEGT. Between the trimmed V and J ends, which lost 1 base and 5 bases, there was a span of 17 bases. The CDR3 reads CASSEELAVRGYGYTF. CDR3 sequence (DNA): TGTGCCAGCAGTGAAGAACTCGCAGTTCGAGGGTATGGCTACACCTTC.

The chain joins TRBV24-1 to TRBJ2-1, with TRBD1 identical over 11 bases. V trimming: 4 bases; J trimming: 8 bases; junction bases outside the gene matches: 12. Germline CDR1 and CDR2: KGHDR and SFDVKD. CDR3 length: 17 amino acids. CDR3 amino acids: CATSDHGTGGIWDEQFF. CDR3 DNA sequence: TGTGCCACCAGTGACCATGGGACAGGGGGGATCTGGGATGAGCAGTTCTTC.

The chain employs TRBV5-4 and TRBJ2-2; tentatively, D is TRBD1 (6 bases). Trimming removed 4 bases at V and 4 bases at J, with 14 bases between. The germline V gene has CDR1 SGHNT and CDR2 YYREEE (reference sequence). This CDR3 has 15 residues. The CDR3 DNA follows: TGTGCCAGCAGCGTCAGACAGGTTTCCACCGGGGAGCTGTTTTTT. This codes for CASSVRQVSTGELFF.

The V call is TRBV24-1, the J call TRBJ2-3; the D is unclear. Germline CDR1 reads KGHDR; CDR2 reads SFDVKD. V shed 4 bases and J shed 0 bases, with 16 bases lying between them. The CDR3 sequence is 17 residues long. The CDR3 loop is CATSDPARYPSTDTQYF. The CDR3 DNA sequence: TGTGCCACCAGTGACCCTGCCCGATACCCTAGCACAGATACGCAGTATTTT.

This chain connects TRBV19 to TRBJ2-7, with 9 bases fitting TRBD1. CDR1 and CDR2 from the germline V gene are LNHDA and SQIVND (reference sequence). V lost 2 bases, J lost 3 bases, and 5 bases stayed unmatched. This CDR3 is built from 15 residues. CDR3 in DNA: TGTGCCAGTAGTATAAGTGGGACAGGGCTCTACGAGCAGTACTTC. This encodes CASSISGTGLYEQYF.